This T cell receptor (beta chain) was sequenced for a study of blood T cell repertoires in COVID-19. As for the study in general: Samples taken during acute and convalescent COVID-19 were collected in the United States, Italy and Spain. In each case, the material was cDNA or gDNA derived from T cells, B-cell-depleted T cells, or PBMCs.

CDR3 length equals 15 residues. Germline trimming cut 5 bases from V and 9 bases from J; bases unmatched to any gene: 16. Germline values: CDR1 SGHVS, CDR2 FNYEAQ. Source study methods: Researchers report that nucleated cell counts were estimated from reference gene primer amplification. The table came from immunoSEQ multiplex PCR; TCRdb's copy has only in-frame clones and leaves some out. The DNA gave D and trimming, while V, J and clone size come from that table. This sample has approximately 150,000 clones, with 80% to 90% found just once. This clonotype was sampled from a woman in her 70s who had recovered from COVID-19. The material sequenced was peripheral blood. J is TRBJ2-7 and V is TRBV7-6; 7 nucleotides match TRBD2. CDR3 nucleotide sequence: TGTGCCAGCAGCCCTGGGGGGGGTGCCCTTTCTGGGCAGTACTTC. It is translated as CASSPGGGALSGQYF.